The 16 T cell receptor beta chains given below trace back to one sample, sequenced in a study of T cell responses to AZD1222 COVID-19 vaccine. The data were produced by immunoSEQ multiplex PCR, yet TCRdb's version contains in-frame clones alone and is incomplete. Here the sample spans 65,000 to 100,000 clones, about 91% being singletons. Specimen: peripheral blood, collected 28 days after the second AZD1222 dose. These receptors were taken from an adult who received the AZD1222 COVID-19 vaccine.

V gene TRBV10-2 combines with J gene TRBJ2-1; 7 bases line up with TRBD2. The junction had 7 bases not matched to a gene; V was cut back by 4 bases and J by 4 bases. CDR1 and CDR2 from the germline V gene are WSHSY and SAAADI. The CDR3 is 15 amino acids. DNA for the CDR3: TGCGCCAGCAGTGGAGGCGGGAGCGGGTACAATGAGCAGTTCTTC. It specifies CASSGGGSGYNEQFF.

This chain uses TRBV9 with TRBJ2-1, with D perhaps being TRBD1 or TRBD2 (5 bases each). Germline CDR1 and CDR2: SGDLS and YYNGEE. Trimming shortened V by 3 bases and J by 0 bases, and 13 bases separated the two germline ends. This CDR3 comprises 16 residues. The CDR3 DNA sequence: TGTGCCAGCAGCGCCCGAGGGGATCTCTCCTACAATGAGCAGTTCTTC. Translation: CASSARGDLSYNEQFF.

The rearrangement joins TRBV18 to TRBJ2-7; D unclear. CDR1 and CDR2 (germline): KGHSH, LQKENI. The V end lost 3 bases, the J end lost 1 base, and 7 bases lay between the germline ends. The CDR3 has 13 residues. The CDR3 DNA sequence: TGTGCCAGCTCACCTCGAGGTTCCTACGAGCAGTACTTC. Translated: CASSPRGSYEQYF.

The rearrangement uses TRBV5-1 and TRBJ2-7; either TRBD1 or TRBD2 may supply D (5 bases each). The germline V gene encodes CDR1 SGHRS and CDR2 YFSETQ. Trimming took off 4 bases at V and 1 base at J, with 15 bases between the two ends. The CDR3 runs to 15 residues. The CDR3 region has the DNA TGCGCCAGCAGCACCGGCCCTGGGGGTTCCTACGAGCAGTACTTC. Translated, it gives CASSTGPGGSYEQYF.

CDR3 sequence: CASSQGTNQPQHF. Written as DNA, the CDR3 is TGTGCCAGCAGCCAGGGCACCAATCAGCCCCAGCATTTT. The chain has TRBV7-9 and TRBJ1-5, with D perhaps TRBD1 (5 bases). V was trimmed by 5 bases and J by 3 bases, leaving 8 bases between them. Germline CDR1 is SEHNR and CDR2 is FQNEAQ (reference sequence). The CDR3 has 13 residues. Together with reference TRBV7-9 and TRBJ1-5, the CDR3 gives the full variable domain: DTGVSQNPRHKITKRGQNVTFRCDPISEHNRLYWYRQTLGQGPEFLTYFQNEAQLEKSRLLSDRFSAERPKGSFSTLEIQRTEQGDSAMYLCASSQGTNQPQHFGDGTRLSIL.

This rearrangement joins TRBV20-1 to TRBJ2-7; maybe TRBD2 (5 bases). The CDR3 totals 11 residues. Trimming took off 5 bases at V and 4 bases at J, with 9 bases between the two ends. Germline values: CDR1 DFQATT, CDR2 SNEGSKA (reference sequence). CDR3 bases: TGCAGTGCTCCGACTACTTACGAGCAGTACTTC. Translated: CSAPTTYEQYF.

CDR3 nucleotide sequence: TGTGCCAGTAGTATAGCACAGGGACTAGTCTACGAGCAGTACTTC. Its protein is CASSIAQGLVYEQYF. The J gene is TRBJ2-7, the V gene TRBV19; 8 bases map to TRBD2. The CDR3 contains 15 residues. The germline gives CDR1 LNHDA, CDR2 SQIVND (reference sequence). With 1 base clipped from V and 3 bases from J, the junction kept 5 bases outside the gene matches.

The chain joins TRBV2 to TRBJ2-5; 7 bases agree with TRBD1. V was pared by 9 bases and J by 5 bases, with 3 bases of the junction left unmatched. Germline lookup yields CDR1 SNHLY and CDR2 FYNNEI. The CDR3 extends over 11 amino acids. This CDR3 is CARQGWETQYF. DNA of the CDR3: TGTGCCAGACAGGGGTGGGAGACCCAGTACTTC.

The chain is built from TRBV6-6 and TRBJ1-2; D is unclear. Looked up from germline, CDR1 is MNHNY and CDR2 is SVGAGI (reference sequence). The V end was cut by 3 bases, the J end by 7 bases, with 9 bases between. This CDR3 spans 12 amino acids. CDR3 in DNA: TGTGCCAGCAGTTATGTCAGCAGTGGCTACACCTTC. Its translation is CASSYVSSGYTF.

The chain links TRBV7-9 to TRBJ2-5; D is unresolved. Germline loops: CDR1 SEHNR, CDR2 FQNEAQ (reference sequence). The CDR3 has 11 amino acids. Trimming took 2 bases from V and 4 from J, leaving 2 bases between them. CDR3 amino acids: CASSLLETQYF. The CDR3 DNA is TGTGCCAGCAGCTTACTAGAGACCCAGTACTTC.

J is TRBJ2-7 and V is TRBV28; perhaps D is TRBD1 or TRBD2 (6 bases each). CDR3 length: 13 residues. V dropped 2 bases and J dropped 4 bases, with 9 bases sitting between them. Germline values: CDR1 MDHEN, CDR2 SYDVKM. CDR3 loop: CASSLRGPYEQYF. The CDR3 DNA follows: TGTGCCAGCAGTTTACGGGGGCCGTACGAGCAGTACTTC.

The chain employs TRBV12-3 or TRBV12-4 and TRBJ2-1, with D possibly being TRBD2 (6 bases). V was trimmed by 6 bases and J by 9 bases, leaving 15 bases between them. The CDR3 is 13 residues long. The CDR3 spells CASSQAGLSEQFF. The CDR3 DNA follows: TGTGCCAGCAGCCAAGCGGGTTTGAGTGAGCAGTTCTTC.

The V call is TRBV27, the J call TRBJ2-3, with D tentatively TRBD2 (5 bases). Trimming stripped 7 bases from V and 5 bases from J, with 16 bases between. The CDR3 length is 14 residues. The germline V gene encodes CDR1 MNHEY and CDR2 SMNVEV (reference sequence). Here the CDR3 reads CASTLRYGVDTQYF. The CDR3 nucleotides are TGTGCCAGCACCCTTCGATACGGGGTAGATACGCAGTATTTT.

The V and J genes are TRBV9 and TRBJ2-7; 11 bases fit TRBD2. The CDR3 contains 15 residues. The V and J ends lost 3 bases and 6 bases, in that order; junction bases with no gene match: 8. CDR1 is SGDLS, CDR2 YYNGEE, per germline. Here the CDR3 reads CASSASGLAGFEQYF. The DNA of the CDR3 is TGTGCCAGCAGCGCGAGCGGACTAGCGGGTTTCGAGCAGTACTTC.

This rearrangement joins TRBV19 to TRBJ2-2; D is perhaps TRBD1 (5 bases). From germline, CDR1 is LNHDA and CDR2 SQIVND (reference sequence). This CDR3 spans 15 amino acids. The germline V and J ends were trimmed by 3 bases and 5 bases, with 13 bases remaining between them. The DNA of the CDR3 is TGTGCCAGTAGTATGGGGCAGGGTTGGACCGGGGAGCTGTTTTTT. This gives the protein CASSMGQGWTGELFF.

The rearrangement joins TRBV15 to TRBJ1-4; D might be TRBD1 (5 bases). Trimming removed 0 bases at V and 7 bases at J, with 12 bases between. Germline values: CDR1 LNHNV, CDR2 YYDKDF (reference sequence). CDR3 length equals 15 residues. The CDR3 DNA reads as TGTGCCACCAGCAGAGATGTGGGGCTGGGTGAAAAACTGTTTTTT. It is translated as CATSRDVGLGEKLFF.